The clone carrying this TCR beta chain was found a few times. Its antigen is not identified. The CDR3 loop spans 14 amino acids. CDR1 is KGHSH and CDR2 is LQKENI in the germline V gene. V was shortened by 3 bases and J by 1 base, with 6 bases between the two germline ends. The data originate from a study of response to subunit inactivated influenza vaccine. General observations from the study: It was the authors' suggestion that each seasonal influenza vaccination recruits few new T cells.

TCRdb processed the RT-PCR reads anew with MiXCR; each CDR3 protein has one entry. The data show hundreds of thousands of distinct CDR3 sequences, about 15% seen once. Sequenced material: CD4+ T cells sorted from PBMCs, taken about 23 months after vaccination. The chain joins TRBV18 to TRBJ2-2, with D unresolved. The sequence was obtained from a man in his fifties or sixties who received an inactivated influenza vaccine. The CDR3 region is CASSPPQNTGELFF. The CDR3 nucleotides read TGTGCCAGCTCACCGCCACAGAACACCGGGGAGCTGTTTTTT.